The clone carrying this T cell receptor (beta chain) was seen repeatedly, ten times or more. TCRdb reprocessed the PCR reads via MiXCR and lists one record per CDR3 protein. In the table there are just over 15,000 distinct CDR3 sequences, roughly half of which are singletons. The CDR3 has 15 amino acids. Germline-derived CDR1 and CDR2 are SNHLY and FYNNEI. After removal of 5 bases from V and 4 bases from J, the junction contained 6 bases not matched to a gene. The data derive from a study of tumor-infiltrating lymphocytes in oesophageal squamous cell carcinoma. The V call is TRBV2, the J call TRBJ1-5, with TRBD1 identical over 9 bases. The source of this sequence is a female donor with esophageal squamous cell carcinoma. Input material: esophageal tumor tissue. CDR3 in amino acids: CASSLADRGNQPQHF. The CDR3 DNA is TGTGCCAGCAGTCTGGCGGACAGGGGTAATCAGCCCCAGCATTTT.